The 26 T cell receptor beta chains below all came from one sample that was sequenced in a study of shared clonotypes between healthy human individuals. Produced via immunoSEQ multiplex PCR; TCRdb's table is partial and in-frame only. The sample has under 850,000 clones, roughly 72% seen once; the top ten hold around 1.8%. Sample: memory CD4+ T cells sorted from blood. As to subset: CD45RA-negative fraction. The receptors shown here come from a woman between 25 and 40 years old in good health.

The gene calls are TRBV7-2 and TRBJ2-4; 11 bases fit TRBD2. Trimming at V came to 1 base and at J to 4 bases, leaving 9 bases not matched to a gene. In germline, CDR1 is SGHTA, CDR2 FQGNSA. The CDR3 runs to 18 residues. The CDR3 loop is CASSLVPLAGGSKNIQYF. DNA for the CDR3: TGTGCCAGCAGCTTAGTTCCCCTAGCGGGAGGTTCTAAAAACATTCAGTACTTC.

The J gene is TRBJ2-1, the V gene TRBV28; no clear D gene. Trimming left V 3 bases short and J 9 bases short, with 6 bases between. CDR3 length equals 11 residues. Germline assignment: CDR1 MDHEN and CDR2 SYDVKM. CDR3 residues: CASSLRAEQFF. Written as DNA, the CDR3 is TGTGCCAGCAGTTTGCGAGCTGAGCAGTTCTTC.

This clone has only a few counts. The chain combines TRBV2 with TRBJ2-6; weak D call: TRBD2 (5 bases). Germline V gives CDR1 SNHLY, CDR2 FYNNEI. V lost 7 bases and J 0 bases, leaving 10 bases between the germline ends. The CDR3 runs 15 residues. CDR3 DNA: TGTGCCAGCACCAGGAGGTCCTCTGGGGCCAACGTCCTGACTTTC. Residues: CASTRRSSGANVLTF.

The V call is TRBV6-5, the J call TRBJ2-7, with unresolved D. This CDR3 is built from 14 residues. Trimming left V 4 bases short and J 1 base short, with 11 bases between. Germline V gives CDR1 MNHEY, CDR2 SVGAGI. The CDR3 DNA is TGTGCCAGCAGTTCTCAGCGCCGATCCTACGAGCAGTACTTC. It is translated as CASSSQRRSYEQYF.

The chain combines TRBV7-9 with TRBJ1-2; 8 nucleotides agree with TRBD1. With V trimmed by 5 bases and J by 7 bases, 6 bases remained unmatched. CDR3 length: 13 amino acids. Germline V CDR1 and CDR2: SEHNR, FQNEAQ (reference sequence). The CDR3 spells CASSDGQGAGYTF. As DNA, the CDR3 is TGTGCCAGCAGCGACGGACAGGGTGCTGGCTACACCTTC.

This chain uses TRBV6-1 with TRBJ2-5, with TRBD2 matching 10 bases. This CDR3 region has 13 residues. Losses at the gene ends were 8 bases for V and 3 bases for J; bases not matched to a gene: 3. Germline V gene data show CDR1 as MNHNS and CDR2 as SASEGT. CDR3 in DNA: TGTGCCAGCCTCACTAGCGGGGAAGAGACCCAGTACTTC. This translates into CASLTSGEETQYF.

The V and J genes are TRBV6-1 and TRBJ1-4; weak D call: TRBD1 (6 bases). The CDR3 consists of 14 residues. Germline loops: CDR1 MNHNS, CDR2 SASEGT. Trimming left V 6 bases short and J 5 bases short, with 13 bases between. CDR3 nucleotide sequence: TGTGCCAGCAGCTTAGGGGGAAAAAATGAAAAACTGTTTTTT. It codes for CASSLGGKNEKLFF.

The rearrangement joins TRBV2 to TRBJ1-5; D may be TRBD1 (6 bases). V was pared by 3 bases and J by 7 bases, with 16 bases between. CDR3 size: 15 residues. CDR1 SNHLY and CDR2 FYNNEI come from the germline V gene. CDR3 nucleotides: TGTGCCAGCAGTGATCGGGGGCAAGTGGTCCAGCCCCAGCATTTT. Amino acids: CASSDRGQVVQPQHF.

The CDR3 protein is CASLGTVQETQYF. DNA for the CDR3: TGTGCCAGCCTCGGGACGGTACAAGAGACCCAGTACTTC. This chain links TRBV18 with TRBJ2-5; D is tentatively TRBD1 or TRBD2 (5 bases each). Germline CDR1 reads KGHSH; CDR2 reads LQKENI. Trimming left V 8 bases short and J 2 bases short, with 12 bases between. CDR3 length: 13 residues. The full variable domain, its missing parts supplied by reference TRBV18 and TRBJ2-5, is NAGVMQNPRHLVRRRGQEARLRCSPMKGHSHVYWYRQLPEEGLKFMVYLQKENIIDESGMPKERFSAEFPKEGPSILRIQQVVRGDSAAYFCASLGTVQETQYFGPGTRLLVL.

This rearrangement joins TRBV11-3 to TRBJ2-3; D remains ambiguous. Germline V gene data show CDR1 as SGHNT and CDR2 as YENEEA. V was cut by 5 bases and J by 0 bases, with 15 bases left in between. The CDR3 runs to 16 residues. CDR3 amino acids: CASSPPQGGSTDTQYF. CDR3 DNA sequence: TGTGCCAGCAGCCCGCCCCAAGGCGGTAGCACAGATACGCAGTATTTT.

This chain uses TRBV30 with TRBJ2-1; D unresolved. CDR1 GTSNPN and CDR2 SVGIG come from the germline V gene (reference sequence). V was cut by 3 bases and J by 4 bases, with 7 bases left in between. CDR3 size: 12 residues. The CDR3 reads CAWRTSYNEQFF. The DNA of the CDR3 is TGTGCCTGGAGGACCAGTTACAATGAGCAGTTCTTC.

This clone has just a few counts. Other DNA sequences within the sample encode an identical CDR3. This chain joins TRBV7-9 and TRBJ2-6; D is ambiguous. The CDR3 is 13 amino acids. From germline, CDR1 is SEHNR and CDR2 FQNEAQ (reference sequence). The ends were cut back, 4 bases at V and 3 bases at J, with 4 bases in the middle. The CDR3 nucleotides are TGTGCCAGCAGCTCCGGTGGGGCCAACGTCCTGACTTTC. It codes for CASSSGGANVLTF.

The chain has TRBV27 and TRBJ2-2, with a weak D call TRBD2 (5 bases). Germline V gene data show CDR1 as MNHEY and CDR2 as SMNVEV (reference sequence). V was cut by 5 bases and J by 2 bases, with 15 bases left in between. The CDR3 length is 16 residues. CDR3 nucleotide sequence: TGTGCCAGCAGTCTGAGGACTCTTATAAACACCGGGGAGCTGTTTTTT. Translated, it gives CASSLRTLINTGELFF.

The CDR3 region is CASSSELADTGELFF. The CDR3 DNA is TGCGCCAGCAGCTCCGAGCTAGCAGACACCGGGGAGCTGTTTTTT. The genes are TRBV5-1 and TRBJ2-2; perhaps TRBD2 as D (5 bases). The CDR3 extends over 15 amino acids. The germline V and J ends were trimmed by 3 bases and 3 bases, with 12 bases remaining between them. Germline CDR1 and CDR2: SGHRS and YFSETQ.

This clone appeared many times. Other DNA sequences in this sample translate to the same CDR3. The chain has TRBV7-8 and TRBJ2-2, with D hard to call. The CDR3 loop spans 14 amino acids. Germline CDR1 and CDR2: SGHVS and FQNEAQ. Trimming removed 7 bases from V and 2 bases from J, with 11 bases in between. The CDR3 spells CASTKGQNTGELFF. CDR3 DNA: TGTGCCAGCACGAAAGGGCAAAACACCGGGGAGCTGTTTTTT.

This rearrangement joins TRBV19 to TRBJ1-5; a possible D gene is TRBD1 (6 bases). The CDR3 spans 17 residues. CDR1 and CDR2 from the germline V gene are LNHDA and SQIVND (reference sequence). Trimming removed 9 bases from V and 0 bases from J, with 21 bases in between. The DNA of the CDR3 is TGTGCCAGCCTTAGTCGGGGGGCGGGCTATAGCAATCAGCCCCAGCATTTT. This encodes CASLSRGAGYSNQPQHF.

This clone has just a few counts. In nucleotides, the CDR3 is TGTGCCAGCAGTCCCAGGGTTTGGGGCATTCAGTACTTC. Protein sequence: CASSPRVWGIQYF. The chain has TRBV6-5 and TRBJ2-4; D perhaps matches TRBD1 (5 bases). This CDR3 region has 13 residues. V shed 5 bases and J shed 9 bases, with 14 bases lying between them. CDR1 MNHEY and CDR2 SVGAGI come from the germline V gene.

The chain is built from TRBV10-3 and TRBJ2-3; TRBD2 aligns across 9 bases. The germline CDR1 and CDR2 sequences are ENHRY and SYGVKD. The V segment lost 6 bases and the J segment 7 bases; nucleotides outside the gene matches: 8. The CDR3 is 14 residues long. In nucleotides, the CDR3 is TGTGCCATCAGAGTAGCGGGAGACGGAAATACGCAGTATTTT. This translates into CAIRVAGDGNTQYF.

This sequence joins TRBV5-1 and TRBJ1-4; D is possibly TRBD1 (5 bases). This CDR3 has 15 amino acids. Per the germline V gene, CDR1 is SGHRS and CDR2 is YFSETQ. V lost 0 bases, J lost 8 bases, and 14 bases lay in between. The CDR3 DNA reads TGCGCCAGCAGCTTGGCTCCAGGGTCAGAGGAAAAACTGTTTTTT. It specifies CASSLAPGSEEKLFF.

This clone was counted only a few times. This sequence joins TRBV19 and TRBJ1-4; TRBD1 might be the D (6 bases). Germline values: CDR1 LNHDA, CDR2 SQIVND (reference sequence). The V end was cut by 10 bases, the J end by 2 bases, with 23 bases between. CDR3 length: 17 amino acids. The CDR3: CAIPQGYESGTNEKLFF. The CDR3 DNA reads as TGTGCCATTCCACAGGGATACGAGAGTGGCACTAATGAAAAACTGTTTTTT.

In its sample, this clone was seen a few times. The chain recombines TRBV23-1 with TRBJ2-2, with D possibly TRBD2 on 5 matching bases. TRBV23-1 falls under the ORF class, with uncertain function. There are 19 residues in the CDR3. The V and J ends lost 3 bases and 9 bases respectively, with 29 bases between them. CDR3 amino acids: CASSHVPQKPGSCCRELFF. Here the CDR3 DNA reads TGCGCCAGCAGTCACGTTCCCCAGAAACCGGGGAGTTGTTGTAGGGAGCTGTTTTTT.

The table lists this clone with a few counts. This clone may be a read error of a much larger clone one base away. Other DNA variants within this sample encode the same CDR3. The V gene is TRBV27, the J gene TRBJ2-5; unclear D gene. Per the germline V gene, CDR1 is MNHEY and CDR2 is SMNVEV (reference sequence). The length of the CDR3 is 13 residues. Trimming cost V 4 bases and J 0 bases, with 6 bases left between them. CDR3 loop: CASSYSYQETQYF. In DNA form, the CDR3 reads TGTGCCAGCAGTTACTCGTACCAAGAGACCCAGTACTTC.

This clone was recorded once. The chain uses TRBV11-2 and TRBJ2-7; 11 nucleotides match TRBD2. This CDR3 contains 16 residues. With V trimmed by 3 bases and J by 4 bases, 8 bases remained unmatched. Germline V lookup: CDR1 SGHAT, CDR2 FQNNGV. Written as DNA, the CDR3 is TGTGCCAGCAGCTTGGGGCTAGCGGGAGGAAGATACGAGCAGTACTTC. Its translation is CASSLGLAGGRYEQYF.

This clone was picked up many times. The chain has TRBV5-1 and TRBJ2-5; tentative D call: TRBD2 (6 bases). V lost 4 bases to trimming and J lost 5 bases, with 12 bases between them. Germline CDR1 reads SGHRS; CDR2 reads YFSETQ. The CDR3 length is 13 residues. CDR3: CASSALAKETQYF. The CDR3 DNA sequence: TGCGCCAGCAGCGCCCTAGCGAAGGAGACCCAGTACTTC.

The chain uses TRBV7-2 and TRBJ2-3; 10 nucleotides line up with TRBD2. Per the germline V gene, CDR1 is SGHTA and CDR2 is FQGNSA. Germline trimming cut 2 bases from V and 8 bases from J; bases unmatched to any gene: 7. This CDR3 is 15 amino acids long. In DNA, the CDR3 is TGTGCCAGCAGCTTACTCCAGCGGGAGGGCGTTACGCAGTATTTT. Amino acid sequence: CASSLLQREGVTQYF.

This chain connects TRBV6-6 to TRBJ2-7; TRBD1 might be the D (6 bases). CDR1 MNHNY and CDR2 SVGAGI come from the germline V gene (reference sequence). Trimming pared 1 base from V and 3 bases from J, leaving 10 bases between. CDR3 length: 14 amino acids. The CDR3 coding sequence is TGTGCCAGCAGTTACTGGGGGCGAGACTACGAGCAGTACTTC. Its translation is CASSYWGRDYEQYF.